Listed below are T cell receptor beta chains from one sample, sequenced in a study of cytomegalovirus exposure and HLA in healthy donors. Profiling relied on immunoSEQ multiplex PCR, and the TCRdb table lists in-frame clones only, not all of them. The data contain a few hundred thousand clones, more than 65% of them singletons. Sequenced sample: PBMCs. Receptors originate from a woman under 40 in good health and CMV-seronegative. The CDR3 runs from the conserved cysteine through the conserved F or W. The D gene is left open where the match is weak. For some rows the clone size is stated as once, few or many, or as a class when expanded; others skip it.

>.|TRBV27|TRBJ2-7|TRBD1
TGTGCCAGCAGTTCCCTCGGGACAGACTACGAGCAGTACTTC
CASSSLGTDYEQYF
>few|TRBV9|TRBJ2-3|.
TGTGCCAGCAGCGACTCTGGAGGCACAGATACGCAGTATTTT
CASSDSGGTDTQYF
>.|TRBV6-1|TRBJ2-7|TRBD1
TGTGCCAGCAGCCGACAGGGGACGACCTACGAGCAGTACTTC
CASSRQGTTYEQYF
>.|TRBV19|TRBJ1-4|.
TGTGCCAGTAGTCCCCGGGGAAGGGAAGGCGGTCTAAGAGAAAAACTGTTTTTT
CASSPRGREGGLREKLFF
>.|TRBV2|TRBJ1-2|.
TGTGCCAGCAGTGAGATCGTGAACAAGTACTATGGCTACACCTTC
CASSEIVNKYYGYTF
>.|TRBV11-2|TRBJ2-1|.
TGTGCCAGCAGTCCAAGTGGGCGGAGGGAGCAGTTCTTC
CASSPSGRREQFF
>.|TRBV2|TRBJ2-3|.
TGTGCCAGCAGTGAGGTAGAGCGGTTAAACACAGATACGCAGTATTTT
CASSEVERLNTDTQYF
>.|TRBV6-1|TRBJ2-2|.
TGTGCCAGCAGTGCCCTCGGCGGAGGTAACACCGGGGAGCTGTTTTTT
CASSALGGGNTGELFF
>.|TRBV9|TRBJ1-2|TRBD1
TGTGCCAGCAGCGTAGGGGGACAGCCTTATGGCTACACCTTC
CASSVGGQPYGYTF
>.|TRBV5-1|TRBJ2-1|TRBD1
TGCGCCAGCAGCTTAATACAGGGGGCGAACGATGAGCAGTTCTTC
CASSLIQGANDEQFF
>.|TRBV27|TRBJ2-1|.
TGTGCCAGCAGTTGGTTGGGCGATGAGCAGTTCTTC
CASSWLGDEQFF
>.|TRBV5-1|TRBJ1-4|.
TGCGCCAGCAGCTGGCGGGACCACGGTAATGAAAAACTGTTTTTT
CASSWRDHGNEKLFF
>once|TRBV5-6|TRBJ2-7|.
TGTGCCAGCAGCCCACTCCCAGGGATTGGCTACGAGCAGTACTTC
CASSPLPGIGYEQYF
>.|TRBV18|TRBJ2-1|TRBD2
TGTGCCAGCACGTTTCGGACTAGCGGGAGTGGTGATGAGCAGTTCTTC
CASTFRTSGSGDEQFF
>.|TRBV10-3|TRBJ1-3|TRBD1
TGTGCCATCAGTAGAGGGGACAGCTCTGGGGGAAACACCATATATTTT
CAISRGDSSGGNTIYF
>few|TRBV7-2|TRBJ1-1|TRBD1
TGTGCCAGCAGCTTATCCGGGACAGCGAACACTGAAGCTTTCTTT
CASSLSGTANTEAFF
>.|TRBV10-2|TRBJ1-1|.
TGCGCCAGCAGTGAGTATTACATGAACACTGAAGCTTTCTTT
CASSEYYMNTEAFF
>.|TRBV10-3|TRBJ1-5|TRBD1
TGTGCCACGAGCCAACAGGGGGAGAATCAGCCCCAGCATTTT
CATSQQGENQPQHF
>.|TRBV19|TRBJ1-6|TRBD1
TGTGCCAGTAGTATTGTCGGGACAGACATCGGGAATTCACCCCTCCACTTT
CASSIVGTDIGNSPLHF
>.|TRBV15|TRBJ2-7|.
TGTGCCACCAGCAGAGATCGTGATTCCAGCTCCTACGAGCAGTACTTC
CATSRDRDSSSYEQYF
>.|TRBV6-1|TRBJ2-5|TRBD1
TGTGCCAGCAGTGGGACAGGGAGACACCAAGAGACCCAGTACTTC
CASSGTGRHQETQYF
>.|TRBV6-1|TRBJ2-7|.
TGTGCCAGCAGTGACAGGGAAAGCCGGGAGCAGTACTTC
CASSDRESREQYF
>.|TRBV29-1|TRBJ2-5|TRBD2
TGCAGCGTTGATTGGGAGCGGGGGGGCAGGGAGACCCAGTACTTC
CSVDWERGGRETQYF
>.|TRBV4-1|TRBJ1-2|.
TGCGCCAGCAGCCAACTGGACGGACTCTATGGCTACACCTTC
CASSQLDGLYGYTF
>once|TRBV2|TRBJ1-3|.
TGTGCCAGCAGCAAATACCGGGACTCCCTCGCTGGAAACACCATATATTTT
CASSKYRDSLAGNTIYF
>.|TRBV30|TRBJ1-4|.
TGTGCCTGGAACGGGGGGGCCGCAACTAATGAAAAACTGTTTTTT
CAWNGGAATNEKLFF
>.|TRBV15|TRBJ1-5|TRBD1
TGTGCCACCAGTACACAGGGGGGGATGAGCAATCAGCCCCAGCATTTT
CATSTQGGMSNQPQHF
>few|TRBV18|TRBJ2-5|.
TGTGCCAGCTCACCACCTGGGGGGGAGACCCAGTACTTC
CASSPPGGETQYF
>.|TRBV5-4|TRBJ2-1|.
TGTGCCAGCACCCTCGGGGAAGGGCGGTCCTACAATGAGCAGTTCTTC
CASTLGEGRSYNEQFF
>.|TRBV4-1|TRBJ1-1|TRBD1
TGCGCCAGCAGCCAAGAAGAGGGAAGGGGGCCAACTGAAGCTTTCTTT
CASSQEEGRGPTEAFF
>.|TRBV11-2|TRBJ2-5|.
TGTGCCAGCAGCTTAAGAGCCCCTTGGAGGGAGACCCAGTACTTC
CASSLRAPWRETQYF
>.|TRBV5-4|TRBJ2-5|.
TGTGCCAGCAGCCCGCCGAGGGGGAACCAAGAGACCCAGTACTTC
CASSPPRGNQETQYF
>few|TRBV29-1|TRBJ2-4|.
TGCAGCGTTGTTAGGGGGGGGGACATTCAGTACTTC
CSVVRGGDIQYF
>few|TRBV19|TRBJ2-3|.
TGTGCCAGTACTTCCCCGGGACACTACACAGATACGCAGTATTTT
CASTSPGHYTDTQYF
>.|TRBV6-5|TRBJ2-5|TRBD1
TGTGCCAGCACCGACAGGGGTTTTCGAGAGACCCAGTACTTC
CASTDRGFRETQYF
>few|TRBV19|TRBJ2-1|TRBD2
TGTGCCAGTACGGAACTAGCGGGAGTGGATGAGCAGTTCTTC
CASTELAGVDEQFF
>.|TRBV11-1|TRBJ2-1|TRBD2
TGTGCCAGCAGCTACACGACTAGCGAAGCCCTTAATGAGCAGTTCTTC
CASSYTTSEALNEQFF
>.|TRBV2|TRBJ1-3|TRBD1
TGTGCCAGCACGGGACCGGGACAGGGGAAAGACGGGTCGGGAAACACCATATATTTT
CASTGPGQGKDGSGNTIYF
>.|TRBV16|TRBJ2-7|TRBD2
TGTGCCAGCAGCCAATGGACAAGTGGGAGGGTCGAGCAGTACTTC
CASSQWTSGRVEQYF
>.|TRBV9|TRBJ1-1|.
TGTGCCAGCAGCCCCGACGGGAACAGCGTTCGCGGTGAAGCTTTCTTT
CASSPDGNSVRGEAFF
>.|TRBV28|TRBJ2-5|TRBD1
TGTGCCAGCAGCCTACCCGACAGGACAGGGCCGAGGGAGCAGTACTTC
CASSLPDRTGPREQYF
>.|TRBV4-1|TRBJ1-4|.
TGTGCCAGCAGCCTTCAACGCGTTGAAAAACTGTTTTTT
CASSLQRVEKLFF
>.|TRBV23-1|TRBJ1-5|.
TGCGCCAGCACCCAGGGACATAGCAATCAGCCCCAGCATTTT
CASTQGHSNQPQHF
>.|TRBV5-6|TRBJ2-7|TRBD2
TGTGCCAGCAGCTCTGTATATCGGACTAGCATATACGAGCAGTACTTC
CASSSVYRTSIYEQYF
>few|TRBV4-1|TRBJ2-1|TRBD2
TGCGCCAGCAGCCAGGGGGAGGGACGAACCTACAATGAGCAGTTCTTC
CASSQGEGRTYNEQFF
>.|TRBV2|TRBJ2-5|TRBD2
TGTGCCAGCAGTGAAGTCGGGACTAGCGGGAGTGAGACCCAGTACTTC
CASSEVGTSGSETQYF
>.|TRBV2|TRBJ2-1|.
TGTGCCAGCAAAGGTGGGTTGTTAGCGTACAATGAGCAGTTCTTC
CASKGGLLAYNEQFF
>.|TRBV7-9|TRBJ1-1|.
TGTGCCAGCAGCTTTAAAGACAGGAACACTGAAGCTTTCTTT
CASSFKDRNTEAFF
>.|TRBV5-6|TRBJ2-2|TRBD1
TGTGCCAGCAGCTTGGAGGGGGCTTGGGACACCGGGGAGCTGTTTTTT
CASSLEGAWDTGELFF
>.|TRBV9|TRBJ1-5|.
TGTGCCAGCAGCGTAGACAACAATCAGCCCCAGCATTTT
CASSVDNNQPQHF
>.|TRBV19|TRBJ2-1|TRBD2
TGTGCCAGTAGTACGGGACTAGCGGGGGCGAGGAATGAGCAGTTCTTC
CASSTGLAGARNEQFF
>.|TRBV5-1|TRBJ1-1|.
TGCGCCAGCAGCGACAGCCTGAACACTGAAGCTTTCTTT
CASSDSLNTEAFF
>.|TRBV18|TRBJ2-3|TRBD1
TGTGCCAGCACAAAAAGACAGGGATCAGATACGCAGTATTTT
CASTKRQGSDTQYF